This T cell receptor beta chain was captured in a study of CD8+CD57+ T cells in acquired aplastic anemia. The V segment lost 6 bases and the J segment 10 bases; nucleotides outside the gene matches: 10. Germline lookup yields CDR1 SGHTA and CDR2 FQGNSA. The CDR3 loop spans 13 amino acids. Using genomic DNA as the template, TCR beta VDJ and CDR3 profiling was carried out. TCRdb used MiXCR to reprocess the reads, holding one entry per CDR3 protein. The repertoire holds more than 250,000 distinct CDR3 sequences, with 70% to 85% as singletons. Flow cytometry had shown expanded CD8+CD57+ cells in the patients chosen for sequencing.

This TCR was recovered from a human donor with aplastic anemia. The chain couples TRBV7-2 to TRBJ2-3; 7 bases map to TRBD1. What was sequenced was sorted CD4+, CD8+, or CD8+CD57+ T cells (not recorded which) from PBMCs. The CDR3 region has the DNA TGTGCCAGCAGGGTCGGGGACAGATCTTCGCAGTATTTT. It specifies CASRVGDRSSQYF.